This T cell receptor beta chain was observed in a study of shared clonotypes between healthy human individuals. Study-wide context: CD4 naive and memory got three plates each, CD8 naive two, CD8 memory one. Study observations and caveats: Since donors were few, the genetic and exposure-history diversity represented was limited.

The repertoire was sequenced with immunoSEQ multiplex PCR; TCRdb's copy has only in-frame clones and lacks some. The table includes a few million clones, around 94% detected once. Caucasian adults living in Nashville, Tennessee, provided all samples. Germline assignment: CDR1 MDHEN and CDR2 SYDVKM. The V end was cut by 3 bases, the J end by 4 bases, with 10 bases between. The CDR3 runs 15 residues. In regard to this clone: The antigen is undetermined.

The source material was naive CD4+ T cells sorted from blood. This sample's subset: CD45RA+ positively selected. This TCR derives from a man in his late teens or twenties in good health. The rearrangement joins TRBV28 to TRBJ2-6; D is perhaps TRBD2 (6 bases). CDR3 sequence: CASSLAGTGANVLTF. DNA for the CDR3: TGTGCCAGCAGTTTGGCGGGAACCGGGGCCAACGTCCTGACTTTC. Together with reference TRBV28 and TRBJ2-6, the CDR3 gives the full variable domain: DVKVTQSSRYLVKRTGEKVFLECVQDMDHENMFWYRQDPGLGLRLIYFSYDVKMKEKGDIPEGYSVSREKKERFSLILESASTNQTSMYLCASSLAGTGANVLTFGAGSRLTVL.